This T cell receptor beta chain is from a study of shared clonotypes between healthy human individuals. Assay: immunoSEQ multiplex PCR; the TCRdb copy retains only in-frame clones and omits some. The table includes roughly 1,100,000 clones, about 76% detected once. With 6 bases clipped from V and 7 bases from J, the junction kept 10 bases outside the gene matches. The CDR3 spans 16 residues. Germline CDR1 and CDR2: MNHNY and SVGAGI (reference sequence). This receptor was taken from a man between 18 and 29 years old in good health. This sequence joins TRBV6-6 and TRBJ2-5, with 14 bases aligning to TRBD2. The sequencing sample was made of memory CD4+ T cells sorted from blood. The subset is: CD45RA-negative fraction. The CDR3 DNA sequence: TGTGCCAGCAGACAAGGACTAGCGGGGGGATGGGGGACCCAGTACTTC. It translates to CASRQGLAGGWGTQYF.